These T cell receptor beta chains were read from a single sample in a study of T cells in pancreatic ductal adenocarcinoma. Clones were sequenced by immunoSEQ multiplex PCR, and TCRdb holds only the in-frame ones, with some missing. The sample lists 97,000 or so clones, nearly 95% seen once, with 3.1% in the top ten. The sample taken for sequencing was PBMCs. Source of these receptors: a human donor with pancreatic ductal adenocarcinoma. The CDR3 runs from the conserved cysteine through the conserved F or W. D genes are given only for firm matches. Clone size is shown for a subset of rows, as once, few, many or a class of expanded clone.

d_call: .
v_call: TRBV28
j_call: TRBJ1-2
clone_size: .
cdr3_aa: CASSSETANYGYTF
cdr3_nt: TGTGCCAGCAGTTCAGAGACTGCTAATTATGGCTACACCTTC

d_call: TRBD1
v_call: TRBV9
j_call: TRBJ2-1
clone_size: .
cdr3_aa: CASSVEDHGTATYNEQFF
cdr3_nt: TGTGCCAGCAGCGTAGAGGATCATGGGACAGCAACCTACAATGAGCAGTTCTTC

d_call: TRBD2
v_call: TRBV11-2
j_call: TRBJ2-3
clone_size: once
cdr3_aa: CASSFRTSLLDTQYF
cdr3_nt: TGTGCCAGCAGCTTTAGGACTAGCCTTCTAGATACGCAGTATTTT

d_call: TRBD2
v_call: TRBV5-1
j_call: TRBJ2-3
clone_size: .
cdr3_aa: CASSPGTSPDTQYF
cdr3_nt: TGCGCCAGCAGCCCTGGGACTAGTCCCGATACGCAGTATTTT

d_call: .
v_call: TRBV18
j_call: TRBJ1-1
clone_size: once
cdr3_aa: CASSPPGKTEAFF
cdr3_nt: TGTGCCAGCTCCCCCCCAGGGAAGACTGAAGCTTTCTTT

d_call: TRBD1
v_call: TRBV7-2
j_call: TRBJ1-1
clone_size: once
cdr3_aa: CASSPRTGTGAFF
cdr3_nt: TGTGCCAGCAGCCCCCGGACAGGGACGGGAGCTTTCTTT

d_call: .
v_call: TRBV9
j_call: TRBJ2-1
clone_size: .
cdr3_aa: CASSVGEYNEQFF
cdr3_nt: TGTGCCAGCAGCGTAGGCGAGTACAATGAGCAGTTCTTC

d_call: .
v_call: TRBV6-5
j_call: TRBJ2-2
clone_size: .
cdr3_aa: CASTRGRGGWELFF
cdr3_nt: TGTGCCAGCACTAGGGGAAGGGGTGGATGGGAGCTGTTTTTT

d_call: TRBD1
v_call: TRBV30
j_call: TRBJ1-2
clone_size: .
cdr3_aa: CVSSPKGAGYTF
cdr3_nt: TGTGTCTCTAGTCCGAAGGGGGCCGGCTACACCTTC

d_call: .
v_call: TRBV28
j_call: TRBJ1-1
clone_size: once
cdr3_aa: CASSSPQGTAAEAFF
cdr3_nt: TGTGCCAGCAGTTCCCCCCAGGGAACCGCCGCTGAAGCTTTCTTT

d_call: TRBD2
v_call: TRBV18
j_call: TRBJ2-1
clone_size: .
cdr3_aa: CASSPYHSGGGNEQFF
cdr3_nt: TGTGCCAGCTCACCGTACCATAGCGGGGGGGGCAATGAGCAGTTCTTC

d_call: .
v_call: TRBV5-1
j_call: TRBJ2-7
clone_size: .
cdr3_aa: CASSLLSQESEQYF
cdr3_nt: TGCGCCAGCAGCTTGTTGAGTCAGGAAAGCGAGCAGTACTTC